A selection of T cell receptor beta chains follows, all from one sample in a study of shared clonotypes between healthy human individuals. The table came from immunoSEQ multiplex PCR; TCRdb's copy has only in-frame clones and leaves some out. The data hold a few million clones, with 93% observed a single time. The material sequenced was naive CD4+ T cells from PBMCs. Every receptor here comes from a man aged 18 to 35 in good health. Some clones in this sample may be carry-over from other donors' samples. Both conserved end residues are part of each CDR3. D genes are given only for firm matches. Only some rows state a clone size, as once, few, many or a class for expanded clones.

CDR3 DNA: TGTGCCAGCCGAAGACAGGGGGCGCATCCGAACACCGGGGAGCTGTTTTTT; CDR3 protein: CASRRQGAHPNTGELFF; clone size: once; J gene: TRBJ2-2; V gene: TRBV25-1; D gene: TRBD1
CDR3 DNA: TGTGCCAGCACCATAGGAGGGGCTAGTCGTGAAAAACTGTTTTTT; CDR3 protein: CASTIGGASREKLFF; clone size: NA; J gene: TRBJ1-4; V gene: TRBV6-6; D gene: NA
CDR3 DNA: TGTGCCAGCAGCTTGGTTGGGCAGAATACGCAGTATTTT; CDR3 protein: CASSLVGQNTQYF; clone size: NA; J gene: TRBJ2-3; V gene: TRBV5-4; D gene: NA
CDR3 DNA: TGTGCCAGCAGTGAAGCAGGGACGAACACTGAAGCTTTCTTT; CDR3 protein: CASSEAGTNTEAFF; clone size: NA; J gene: TRBJ1-1; V gene: TRBV6-1; D gene: NA
CDR3 DNA: TGTGCCAGCAGTTTTGTTGTCGGGGAGCTGTTTTTT; CDR3 protein: CASSFVVGELFF; clone size: few; J gene: TRBJ2-2; V gene: TRBV27; D gene: NA
CDR3 DNA: TGTGCCAGCAGCGACGGGACCTCACACTACGAGCAGTACTTC; CDR3 protein: CASSDGTSHYEQYF; clone size: NA; J gene: TRBJ2-7; V gene: TRBV9; D gene: NA
CDR3 DNA: TGTGCCAGCAGCGAGGGGTGGAATGAAAAACTGTTTTTT; CDR3 protein: CASSEGWNEKLFF; clone size: NA; J gene: TRBJ1-4; V gene: TRBV9; D gene: NA
CDR3 DNA: TGCAGCGCCCGCCGTAAGTTGGGAGAAGAAAACGAGCAGTACTTC; CDR3 protein: CSARRKLGEENEQYF; clone size: NA; J gene: TRBJ2-7; V gene: TRBV29-1; D gene: NA
CDR3 DNA: TGTGCCAGCAGTTACCTCCTAGGATACGAGCAGTACTTC; CDR3 protein: CASSYLLGYEQYF; clone size: NA; J gene: TRBJ2-7; V gene: TRBV6-5; D gene: NA
CDR3 DNA: TGTGCCAGCAGCGCAAAAGACGTAGCGGGACCCTCCTACAATGAGCAGTTCTTC; CDR3 protein: CASSAKDVAGPSYNEQFF; clone size: once; J gene: TRBJ2-1; V gene: TRBV2; D gene: TRBD2
CDR3 DNA: TGCGCCAGCAGCTTGGATGGGACAGGGAACTACGAGCAGTACTTC; CDR3 protein: CASSLDGTGNYEQYF; clone size: NA; J gene: TRBJ2-7; V gene: TRBV5-1; D gene: TRBD1
CDR3 DNA: TGCGCCAGCAGCTTGGGACTAGCGGGAGGGAATGAGCAGTTCTTC; CDR3 protein: CASSLGLAGGNEQFF; clone size: NA; J gene: TRBJ2-1; V gene: TRBV5-1; D gene: TRBD2
CDR3 DNA: TGTGCCTGGAGTGTGGTGGTAGGGGCCGAGCAGTACTTC; CDR3 protein: CAWSVVVGAEQYF; clone size: NA; J gene: TRBJ2-7; V gene: TRBV30; D gene: NA
CDR3 DNA: TGTGCCAGCAGCTTAGGGCTCGACAGGGGTGGTGGCTACACCTTC; CDR3 protein: CASSLGLDRGGGYTF; clone size: NA; J gene: TRBJ1-2; V gene: TRBV7-2; D gene: TRBD1
CDR3 DNA: TGTGCCAGCAGTGTTTGGGCTAGCGGGAGTCTTGAGCAGTTCTTC; CDR3 protein: CASSVWASGSLEQFF; clone size: NA; J gene: TRBJ2-1; V gene: TRBV2; D gene: TRBD2